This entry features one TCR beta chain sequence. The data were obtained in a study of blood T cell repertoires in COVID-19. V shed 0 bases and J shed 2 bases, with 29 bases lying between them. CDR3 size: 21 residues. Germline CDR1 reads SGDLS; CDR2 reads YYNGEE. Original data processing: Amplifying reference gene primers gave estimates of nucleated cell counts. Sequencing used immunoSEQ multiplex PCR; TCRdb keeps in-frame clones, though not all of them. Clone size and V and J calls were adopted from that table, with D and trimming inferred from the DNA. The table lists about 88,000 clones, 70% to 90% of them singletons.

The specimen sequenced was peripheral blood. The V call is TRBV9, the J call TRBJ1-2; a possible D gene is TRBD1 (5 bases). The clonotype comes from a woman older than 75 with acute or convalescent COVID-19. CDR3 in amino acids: CASSVDQVWGMTANVNYGYTF. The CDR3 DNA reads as TGTGCCAGCAGCGTAGACCAGGTATGGGGTATGACAGCGAACGTGAACTATGGCTACACCTTC.